The following is a TCR beta chain sequence with its context. The antigen is unknown. Here immunoSEQ multiplex PCR was the method, and the copy in TCRdb shows in-frame clones only, minus some. The sample has approximately 350,000 clones; around 96% are singletons. Per germline, CDR1 MRHNA and CDR2 SNTAGT. The length of the CDR3 is 17 residues. V lost 3 bases and J 4 bases, leaving 18 bases between the germline ends. This sample was included in a study of shared clonotypes between healthy human individuals. Study background: There were three CD4 naive, three CD4 memory, two CD8 naive and one CD8 memory plates per donor.

The study, taken as a whole, reports: Sampling used blood alone; tissue repertoires probably differ. An expected dependence of interdonor clonotype sharing on sequencing depth was noted.

J is TRBJ2-2 and V is TRBV6-4; D is uncertain. Specimen: memory CD8+ T cells sorted from blood. Specified subset: CD45RO+ cells pooled with CCR7-negative TemRA cells. The sequence was collected from a man aged 30 to 45 in good health. The CDR3 region is CASSEGASPFSTGELFF. CDR3 in DNA: TGTGCCAGCAGTGAAGGTGCCAGCCCTTTTTCCACCGGGGAGCTGTTTTTT.